A single sample gave rise to the 22 T cell receptor beta chains below, sequenced in a study of T cells of healthy individuals. Each CDR3 protein is one row after TCRdb ran MiXCR on the 5' RACE reads. This sample has 45,000 to 60,000 distinct CDR3 sequences, with about 15% found just once. The receptor set was obtained from a human donor in good health.

The table lists this clonotype with a few counts. V gene TRBV6-5 combines with J gene TRBJ1-5; 9 bases fit TRBD1. CDR3 length: 15 residues. Per the germline V gene, CDR1 is MNHEY and CDR2 is SVGAGI. The J segment lost 3 bases and the V segment lost 6 bases, leaving 6 bases of the junction unmatched. CDR3 protein: CASSKGQGSNQPQHF. The DNA of the CDR3 is TGTGCCAGCAGCAAGGGACAGGGATCCAATCAGCCCCAGCATTTT.

The V and J genes are TRBV7-9 and TRBJ2-5, with 7 bases aligning to TRBD1. V shed 3 bases and J 2 bases; nucleotides not matched to a gene: 3. Germline V CDR1 and CDR2: SEHNR, FQNEAQ (reference sequence). The CDR3 loop spans 14 amino acids. In DNA, the CDR3 is TGTGCCAGCAGCTTTATGACAGGGCAAGAGACCCAGTACTTC. Translating gives CASSFMTGQETQYF.

This clonotype was observed at least ten times. CDR3 amino acids: CASSLGSAAFYGYTF. CDR3 nucleotides: TGTGCCAGCAGCTTAGGATCGGCAGCTTTTTATGGCTACACCTTC. The chain couples TRBV7-2 to TRBJ1-2; the D is unclear. This CDR3 has 15 amino acids. Per germline, CDR1 SGHTA and CDR2 FQGNSA. V was cut by 1 base and J by 5 bases, with 14 bases left in between.

This clonotype was counted many times. The chain links TRBV20-1 to TRBJ2-7; TRBD2 might be the D (6 bases). Germline V gene lookup returns CDR1 DFQATT and CDR2 SNEGSKA (reference sequence). This CDR3 comprises 13 residues. Trimming took 6 bases from V and 0 from J, leaving 12 bases between them. CDR3 coding DNA: TGCAGTGCCGAACGCGGGACCTCCTACGAGCAGTACTTC. It encodes CSAERGTSYEQYF.

The chain employs TRBV19 and TRBJ2-3, with D possibly TRBD1 on 6 matching bases. This CDR3 has 15 residues. CDR1 is LNHDA, CDR2 SQIVND, per germline (reference sequence). Trimming took off 6 bases at V and 2 bases at J, with 15 bases between the two ends. CDR3 region: CASSLGGTDTDTQYF. In DNA form, the CDR3 reads TGTGCCAGTAGCCTAGGGGGTACCGACACAGATACGCAGTATTTT.

There are many counts of this clonotype. V and J are TRBV14 and TRBJ2-1; 8 bases are a match to TRBD1. J lost 4 bases, V lost 5 bases, and 10 bases had no gene match. Germline V lookup: CDR1 SGHDN, CDR2 FVKESK. This CDR3 comprises 16 residues. The CDR3 DNA reads TGTGCCAGCAGCTCTGTGGGGACAGGTCGGTACAATGAGCAGTTCTTC. It encodes CASSSVGTGRYNEQFF.

Many counts were recorded for this clonotype. The rearrangement links TRBV6-5 to TRBJ2-7, with 9 bases lining up with TRBD1. The CDR3 is 14 amino acids. Germline V gives CDR1 MNHEY, CDR2 SVGAGI. V lost 6 bases and J lost 2; bases outside the gene matches: 5. CDR3 in DNA: TGTGCCAGCAGGGTCCGGACAGGGGCCTACGAGCAGTACTTC. Protein product: CASRVRTGAYEQYF.

This clonotype was counted only a few times. The rearrangement links TRBV20-1 to TRBJ2-1; TRBD2 might be the D (6 bases). Looked up from germline, CDR1 is DFQATT and CDR2 is SNEGSKA (reference sequence). CDR3 length equals 14 residues. V dropped 1 base and J dropped 3 bases, with 10 bases sitting between them. In nucleotides, the CDR3 is TGCAGTGCTAGAGCGGGAGAGGGCTACAATGAGCAGTTCTTC. It specifies CSARAGEGYNEQFF.

This clonotype was seen repeatedly, ten times or more. This chain links TRBV11-2 with TRBJ2-7; 10 bases line up with TRBD2. V shed 1 base and J 2 bases; nucleotides not matched to a gene: 5. Germline loops: CDR1 SGHAT, CDR2 FQNNGV. The CDR3 spans 16 residues. The CDR3 protein is CASSLAVLAGAYEQYF. In DNA, the CDR3 is TGTGCCAGCAGCTTAGCGGTCCTAGCGGGGGCCTACGAGCAGTACTTC.

This clonotype was counted ten times or more. The chain uses TRBV20-1 and TRBJ1-2; D unresolved. The V end was cut by 6 bases, the J end by 8 bases, with 13 bases between. Per the germline V gene, CDR1 is DFQATT and CDR2 is SNEGSKA (reference sequence). The CDR3 is 11 residues long. Here the CDR3 DNA reads TGCAGTGCGAGCGACCACATAGGCTACACCTTC. Translation: CSASDHIGYTF.

In its sample, this clonotype was seen a few times. CDR3 loop: CASSQEGLLYEQYF. Here the CDR3 DNA reads TGCGCCAGCAGCCAAGAGGGACTTCTCTACGAGCAGTACTTC. The chain combines TRBV4-3 with TRBJ2-7, with D possibly being TRBD2 (6 bases). V was cut by 0 bases and J by 3 bases, with 9 bases left in between. Germline CDR1 reads LGHNA; CDR2 reads YSLEER. The length of the CDR3 is 14 residues.

This clonotype was picked up many times. The V call is TRBV7-9, the J call TRBJ2-1; tentative D call: TRBD1 (5 bases). This CDR3 is built from 16 residues. Trimming left V 5 bases short and J 8 bases short, with 22 bases between. From germline, CDR1 is SEHNR and CDR2 FQNEAQ (reference sequence). Here the CDR3 DNA reads TGTGCCAGCAGCCTCACAGGCTCCATCGCTGGAGATGAGCAGTTCTTC. This translates into CASSLTGSIAGDEQFF.

There are many counts of this clonotype. The genes are TRBV10-3 and TRBJ2-3; maybe TRBD2 (5 bases). The V and J ends lost 8 bases and 7 bases respectively, with 16 bases between them. The CDR3 runs to 13 residues. The germline CDR1 and CDR2 sequences are ENHRY and SYGVKD. The CDR3 protein is CAIVDLIANTQYF. DNA for the CDR3: TGTGCCATCGTGGACCTGATAGCGAATACGCAGTATTTT.

In this sample, this clonotype turned up many times. V usage is TRBV6-5 and J usage is TRBJ1-4; the match to TRBD1 covers 9 bases. Germline-derived CDR1 and CDR2 are MNHEY and SVGAGI. The V gene end was trimmed by 2 bases and the J gene end by 7 bases; junction bases not matched to a gene: 5. This CDR3 has 15 residues. This CDR3 is CASSYGDRVFEKLFF. In DNA form, the CDR3 reads TGTGCCAGCAGTTACGGGGACAGGGTTTTTGAAAAACTGTTTTTT.

The V and J genes are TRBV20-1 and TRBJ2-1, with D possibly being TRBD2 (6 bases). The V gene's germline CDR1 is DFQATT and CDR2 SNEGSKA (reference sequence). The CDR3 is made up of 14 amino acids. V lost 6 bases and J 5 bases, leaving 17 bases between the germline ends. The CDR3 bases are TGCAGTGCCTCTCTAGCGCTGAAAGACAATGAGCAGTTCTTC. Encoded protein: CSASLALKDNEQFF.

The chain has TRBV7-2 and TRBJ2-2, with 7 bases identical to TRBD1. Germline V lookup: CDR1 SGHTA, CDR2 FQGNSA. V lost 3 bases and J lost 0; bases outside the gene matches: 7. The CDR3 consists of 17 residues. DNA for the CDR3: TGTGCCAGCAGCTTCGCGCCCGACAGGGCGAACACCGGGGAGCTGTTTTTT. Its protein product is CASSFAPDRANTGELFF. The whole variable domain, remainder taken from reference TRBV7-2 and TRBJ2-2, is GAGVSQSPSNKVTEKGKDVELRCDPISGHTALYWYRQSLGQGLEFLIYFQGNSAPDKSGLPSDRFSAERTGGSVSTLTIQRTQQEDSAVYLCASSFAPDRANTGELFFGEGSRLTVL.

This clonotype was counted once. The V and J genes are TRBV20-1 and TRBJ1-1, with D perhaps TRBD1 (5 bases). The CDR3 sequence is 15 residues long. The V and J ends lost 3 bases and 4 bases respectively, with 18 bases between them. Germline V CDR1 and CDR2: DFQATT, SNEGSKA (reference sequence). The CDR3 DNA is TGCAGTGCTAGCCGTCCGGGGGGAGCAAGCACTGAAGCTTTCTTT. It specifies CSASRPGGASTEAFF.

This chain links TRBV29-1 with TRBJ1-3; tentative D call: TRBD1 (6 bases). V was pared by 6 bases and J by 1 base, with 19 bases between. Per germline, CDR1 SQVTM and CDR2 ANQGSEA. The CDR3 is 16 residues long. As DNA, the CDR3 is TGCAGCGTCCACCGACAGGAACCGAGTTCTGGAAACACCATATATTTT. This codes for CSVHRQEPSSGNTIYF.

This clonotype was detected ten times or more. The rearrangement links TRBV13 to TRBJ2-6; D remains unclear. CDR3 length equals 14 residues. Germline lookup yields CDR1 PRHDT and CDR2 FYEKMQ (reference sequence). The V end was cut by 4 bases, the J end by 5 bases, with 9 bases between. CDR3 protein: CASSSRLRANVLTF. CDR3 nucleotides: TGTGCCAGCAGCTCACGCCTCCGGGCCAACGTCCTGACTTTC.

This clonotype was observed many times. The genes are TRBV25-1 and TRBJ2-5; the match to TRBD2 covers 10 bases. V was clipped by 0 bases and J by 5 bases; unmatched bases: 3. CDR1 is MGHDK and CDR2 is SYGVNS in the germline V gene. There are 15 residues in the CDR3. This CDR3 is CASSEYMGLAETQYF. CDR3 in DNA: TGTGCCAGCAGTGAATATATGGGACTAGCGGAGACCCAGTACTTC.

This clonotype was detected only a few times. This rearrangement joins TRBV18 to TRBJ2-1; 10 bases are shared with TRBD1. Germline V gene data show CDR1 as KGHSH and CDR2 as LQKENI. This CDR3 contains 19 residues. V was pared by 1 base and J by 0 bases, with 9 bases of the junction left unmatched. The CDR3 region is CASSPLVKGQGSSYNEQFF. DNA for the CDR3: TGTGCCAGCTCACCACTTGTCAAGGGACAGGGGAGCTCCTACAATGAGCAGTTCTTC.

The gene calls are TRBV6-5 and TRBJ2-3; TRBD2 matches 8 bases. CDR1 and CDR2 (germline): MNHEY, SVGAGI. This CDR3 region has 18 residues. V lost 7 bases, J lost 0 bases, and 15 bases stayed unmatched. CDR3 sequence (DNA): TGTGCCAGCACCCCCGTCGATAGCGGGGCCTCTAGCACAGATACGCAGTATTTT. Its protein product is CASTPVDSGASSTDTQYF.